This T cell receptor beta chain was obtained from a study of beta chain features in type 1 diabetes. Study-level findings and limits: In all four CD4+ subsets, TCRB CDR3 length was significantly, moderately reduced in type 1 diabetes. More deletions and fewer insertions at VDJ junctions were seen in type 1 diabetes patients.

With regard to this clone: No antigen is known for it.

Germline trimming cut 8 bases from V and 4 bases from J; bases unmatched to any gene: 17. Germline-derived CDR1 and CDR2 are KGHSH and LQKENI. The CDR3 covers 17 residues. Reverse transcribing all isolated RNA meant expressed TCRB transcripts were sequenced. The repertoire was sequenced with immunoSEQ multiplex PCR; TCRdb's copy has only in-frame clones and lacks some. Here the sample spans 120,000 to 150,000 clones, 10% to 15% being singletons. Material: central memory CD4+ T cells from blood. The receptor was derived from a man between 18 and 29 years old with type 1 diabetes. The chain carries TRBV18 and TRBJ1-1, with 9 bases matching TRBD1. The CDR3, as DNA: TGTGCCAGCGGAAACGCGGACAGGGGTCGGAGGAGCACTGAAGCTTTCTTT. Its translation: CASGNADRGRRSTEAFF.